This T cell receptor (beta chain) derives from a study of long-term antiretroviral therapy in people with HIV. About the research overall: By about a decade, the earliest samples predate the 2015 immediate-ART recommendation.

The CDR3 sequence is 15 residues long. Germline assignment: CDR1 SGDLS and CDR2 YYNGEE. Trimming left V 1 base short and J 2 bases short, with 11 bases between. Amounts of 1-10 million cryopreserved PBMC were held in the samples before DNA extraction. Overall study results and limits: Nothing was known about ART adherence, viral resistance or changes in therapy.

As concerns this clone: Its antigen is unknown.

Run at survey level, the immunoSEQ assay was version v3.0. Data came from immunoSEQ multiplex PCR; TCRdb stores just in-frame clones and leaves some out. The repertoire holds around 21,000 clones, with about nine tenths as singletons. This receptor was taken from a man aged 18 to 29 with HIV. Sequences were derived from unsorted PBMCs, sampled 0.2 years before starting antiretroviral therapy. The chain recombines TRBV9 with TRBJ2-3, with D perhaps matching TRBD2 (6 bases). The CDR3: CASSVQLAPTDTQYF. The CDR3 DNA follows: TGTGCCAGCAGCGTACAACTAGCCCCCACAGATACGCAGTATTTT.